Listed below are T cell receptor beta chains from one sample, sequenced in a study of human T cells and chemical hapten exposure. MiXCR, applied by TCRdb to the RACE reads, yields one record per CDR3 protein. The sample has 380,000 or so distinct CDR3 sequences; more than 4.5% are singletons. The specimen comprised whole blood, sampled in connection with sensitization to the hapten diphenylcyclopropenone (DPC). The receptors originated from a woman aged 45-59 years with alopecia areata. Some clones in this sample may be carry-over from other donors' samples. The CDR3 runs from the conserved cysteine through the conserved F or W. D genes are given only for firm matches. Clone size is not always given. Where it is, it says once, few, many or a class for expanded clones.

CDR3 length	clone size	J gene	D gene	V gene	CDR3 protein	CDR3 DNA
14	few	TRBJ1-2	.	TRBV20-1	CSARGQSTSHGYTF	TGCAGTGCTAGAGGACAGTCAACCAGTCATGGCTACACCTTC
14	.	TRBJ1-1	.	TRBV4-1	CASSSWFQGTEAFF	TGCGCCAGCAGTTCCTGGTTCCAGGGCACTGAAGCTTTCTTT
14	many	TRBJ2-5	.	TRBV12-3/TRBV12-4	CASRTWTDEETQYF	TGTGCCAGCAGGACCTGGACAGACGAAGAGACCCAGTACTTC
17	few	TRBJ2-2	.	TRBV4-3	CASSQDGAGWKTGELFF	TGCGCCAGCAGCCAAGATGGGGCAGGATGGAAGACCGGGGAGCTGTTTTTT
15	many	TRBJ1-6	TRBD1	TRBV12-3/TRBV12-4	CASHKGTANNSPLHF	TGTGCCAGTCATAAGGGGACAGCTAATAATTCACCCCTCCACTTT
15	many	TRBJ2-7	.	TRBV10-3	CAISESMGSSYEQYF	TGTGCCATCAGTGAGTCTATGGGGTCTTCCTACGAGCAGTACTTC
13	many	TRBJ1-5	.	TRBV4-1	CASSLVLDQPQHF	TGCGCCAGCAGCCTGGTTTTAGATCAGCCCCAGCATTTT
14	many	TRBJ1-1	.	TRBV12-3/TRBV12-4	CASSRGSMNTEAFF	TGTGCCAGCAGTCGAGGGAGCATGAACACTGAAGCTTTCTTT
17	many	TRBJ1-6	.	TRBV27	CASSLSGQPYRGRALHF	TGTGCCAGCAGTTTATCGGGGCAGCCCTATCGTGGTCGAGCCCTCCACTTT
16	few	TRBJ2-3	.	TRBV7-2	CASSSRTEFPGDTQYF	TGTGCCAGCAGCTCAAGGACAGAGTTTCCAGGAGATACGCAGTATTTT
15	many	TRBJ1-6	.	TRBV30	CAWSVGASYNSPLHF	TGTGCCTGGAGTGTAGGGGCATCCTATAATTCACCCCTCCACTTT
12	many	TRBJ2-2	.	TRBV6-1	CASSENAGELFF	TGTGCCAGCAGTGAAAATGCCGGGGAGCTGTTTTTT
13	many	TRBJ2-1	TRBD2	TRBV9	CASSVVGLAEQFF	TGTGCCAGCAGCGTAGTAGGACTAGCGGAGCAGTTCTTC
13	.	TRBJ2-2	.	TRBV4-1	CASSQFSTGELFF	TGCGCCAGCAGCCAATTTAGTACCGGGGAGCTGTTTTTT
11	.	TRBJ1-1	.	TRBV29-1	CSVEIYTEAFF	TGCAGCGTTGAAATATACACTGAAGCTTTCTTT